What follows is one T cell receptor (beta chain) and its context. Its antigen remains unknown. CD3+CD4+ and CD3+CD8+ cells were FACS-sorted from thawed unstimulated PBMCs. V shed 5 bases, J shed 0 bases, and the junction held 6 bases outside the gene matches. The CDR3 consists of 17 residues. CDR1 and CDR2 from the germline V gene are SGHTA and FQGNSA. The source of the sample is a study of T cell clones after liver transplantation. The overall study: In this trial, immunosuppression withdrawal was attempted within 2 years of liver transplant. Timepoints were pre-transplant, pre-withdrawal, and after withdrawal was completed or failed. Study findings and constraints: The donor-reactive repertoire was only partly measurable in two subjects, lacking donor cells.

The protocol was immunoSEQ multiplex PCR, while the TCRdb copy is restricted to in-frame clones and leaves out a portion. The profile shows around 97,000 clones, about 80% of them singletons. The sequence came from a human patient who received a liver transplant. Some T cells may have originated in the graft donor. Material: CD4+ T cells from blood, obtained approximately 50 months after liver transplant. The chain couples TRBV7-2 to TRBJ2-3; 12 bases agree with TRBD2. The CDR3 here is CASSPRLAGASTDTQYF. CDR3 bases: TGTGCCAGCAGCCCAAGACTAGCGGGGGCTAGCACAGATACGCAGTATTTT.